This T cell receptor (beta chain) was captured by sequencing in a study of blood T cells in healthy people across ages. The CDR3 spans 17 residues. The germline CDR1 and CDR2 sequences are MGHRA and YSYEKL. Trimming cost V 3 bases and J 8 bases; bases outside gene matches: 15. Combining a sample-barcoded 5' primer with a J-beta primer mix, a second PCR ran for 7 to 11 cycles. Each of the cDNA molecules was tagged by a template-switch adaptor with 12 random nucleotides. MiXCR was run by TCRdb on the 5' RACE reads, yielding one entry per CDR3 protein. The sample records fewer than 950,000 distinct CDR3 sequences, around half being singletons. Per individual sample, total RNA of at least 5 micrograms was extracted.

Sequenced material: blood. The receptor was derived from a man older than 75 in good health. The chain links TRBV4-1 to TRBJ2-1, with 8 bases identical to TRBD2. The DNA of the CDR3 is TGCGCCAGCAGCCATCCCCCGGGGCGGGAGGATCGAGATGAGCAGTTCTTC. Translation: CASSHPPGREDRDEQFF.